A selection of T cell receptor beta chains follows, all from one sample in a study of blood T cell repertoires in COVID-19. Measured with immunoSEQ multiplex PCR; TCRdb has only the in-frame clones, and not every one. The sample has over 150,000 clones; approximately 80% are singletons. The sequencing sample was made of peripheral blood. These receptors were collected from a woman aged 60 to 75 with COVID-19, enrolled during active disease. Both conserved end residues are part of each CDR3. A D gene is named only where the DNA matches it firmly. The size field is filled for only some rows; it gives once, few, many or a size class.

d_gene: TRBD2
v_gene: TRBV2
j_gene: TRBJ2-3
abundance: NA
CDR3aa: CASSEARLAFTSTDTQYF
CDR3nt: TGTGCCAGCAGTGAGGCGCGACTAGCGTTTACTAGCACAGATACGCAGTATTTT

d_gene: NA
v_gene: TRBV6-6
j_gene: TRBJ1-2
abundance: NA
CDR3aa: CASSRGPYGYTF
CDR3nt: TGTGCCAGCAGCAGGGGCCCCTATGGCTACACCTTC

d_gene: NA
v_gene: TRBV9
j_gene: TRBJ1-4
abundance: NA
CDR3aa: CASSVVAGVNEKLFF
CDR3nt: TGTGCCAGCAGCGTAGTAGCAGGGGTTAATGAAAAACTGTTTTTT

d_gene: NA
v_gene: TRBV24-1
j_gene: TRBJ2-2
abundance: NA
CDR3aa: CATKGDTGELFF
CDR3nt: TGTGCCACCAAAGGAGACACCGGGGAGCTGTTTTTT

d_gene: NA
v_gene: TRBV5-1
j_gene: TRBJ2-5
abundance: NA
CDR3aa: CASSQPGLSYQETQYF
CDR3nt: TGCGCCAGCAGCCAACCGGGACTCTCGTACCAAGAGACCCAGTACTTC

d_gene: NA
v_gene: TRBV5-6
j_gene: TRBJ1-1
abundance: NA
CDR3aa: CASGTPGSTEAFF
CDR3nt: TGTGCCAGCGGCACCCCGGGTAGCACTGAAGCTTTCTTT

d_gene: NA
v_gene: TRBV12-3/TRBV12-4
j_gene: TRBJ1-3
abundance: NA
CDR3aa: CASLGNTIYF
CDR3nt: TGTGCCAGCCTTGGAAACACCATATATTTT

d_gene: NA
v_gene: TRBV13
j_gene: TRBJ2-3
abundance: few
CDR3aa: CASSHPGGTDTQYF
CDR3nt: TGTGCCAGCAGCCATCCCGGGGGCACAGATACGCAGTATTTT

d_gene: NA
v_gene: TRBV18
j_gene: TRBJ1-2
abundance: NA
CDR3aa: CASSPAGGSYTF
CDR3nt: TGTGCCAGCTCCCCTGCCGGGGGGAGCTACACCTTC

d_gene: NA
v_gene: TRBV14
j_gene: TRBJ2-1
abundance: once
CDR3aa: CASSPGRGGKNEQFF
CDR3nt: TGTGCCAGCAGCCCCGGTAGGGGGGGAAAAAATGAGCAGTTCTTC

d_gene: NA
v_gene: TRBV24-1
j_gene: TRBJ2-3
abundance: NA
CDR3aa: CATSHPSSGDYFSTDTQYF
CDR3nt: TGTGCCACCAGTCATCCTTCAAGCGGAGACTACTTCAGCACAGATACGCAGTATTTT

d_gene: TRBD2
v_gene: TRBV5-1
j_gene: TRBJ2-7
abundance: NA
CDR3aa: CASSSSGDHEQYF
CDR3nt: TGCGCCAGCAGCTCTAGCGGGGACCACGAGCAGTACTTC

d_gene: NA
v_gene: TRBV11-3
j_gene: TRBJ2-5
abundance: NA
CDR3aa: CASSLEGGTQETQYF
CDR3nt: TGTGCCAGCAGCTTAGAAGGGGGTACGCAAGAGACCCAGTACTTC

d_gene: TRBD2
v_gene: TRBV5-1
j_gene: TRBJ2-2
abundance: once
CDR3aa: CASSSGVSGRADTGELFF
CDR3nt: TGCGCCAGCAGCTCAGGAGTTAGCGGGAGGGCCGACACCGGGGAGCTGTTTTTT

d_gene: NA
v_gene: TRBV2
j_gene: TRBJ1-2
abundance: NA
CDR3aa: CASSEWETGYTF
CDR3nt: TGTGCCAGCAGTGAGTGGGAGACGGGCTACACCTTC

d_gene: TRBD2
v_gene: TRBV5-4
j_gene: TRBJ2-3
abundance: few
CDR3aa: CASSAGLAASTDTQYF
CDR3nt: TGTGCCAGCAGCGCAGGACTAGCCGCTAGCACAGATACGCAGTATTTT

d_gene: NA
v_gene: TRBV5-1
j_gene: TRBJ1-4
abundance: NA
CDR3aa: CASSLAQGGRNEKLFF
CDR3nt: TGCGCCAGCAGCTTGGCCCAAGGGGGTCGAAATGAAAAACTGTTTTTT

d_gene: NA
v_gene: TRBV9
j_gene: TRBJ2-3
abundance: NA
CDR3aa: CASSVDIRDTDTQYF
CDR3nt: TGTGCCAGCAGCGTAGACATACGGGACACAGATACGCAGTATTTT